This TCR beta chain was sequenced during a study of blood T cell repertoires in COVID-19. Study-wide context: Some COVID-19 samples were acute and others convalescent; all came from the United States, Italy and Spain. PBMCs, B-cell-depleted T cells, or T cells provided the cDNA or gDNA that made up the material.

V dropped 1 base and J dropped 5; count of bases not matched to a gene: 10. The CDR3 spans 17 residues. CDR1 LGHDT and CDR2 YNNKEL come from the germline V gene (reference sequence). Per the original data handling: Scientists estimated how many nucleated cells there were by amplifying reference gene primers. Only in-frame clones appear in the TCRdb table, and some are missing; sequencing was by immunoSEQ multiplex PCR. That table supplies the V and J calls and clone size; D and trimming were determined from the DNA. In the table there are 95,000 to 100,000 clones, around 92% of which are singletons. Sequencing was carried out using peripheral blood. The clonotype originates from a man between 45 and 60 years old with active COVID-19. The chain joins TRBV3-1 (or the pseudogene TRBV3-2) to TRBJ2-7; 11 bases fit TRBD2. The CDR3 coding sequence is TGTGCCAGCAGCCAAGGTGTTAAGCTAGCGGGAGGAGACGAGCAGTACTTC. It translates to CASSQGVKLAGGDEQYF.